These 18 T cell receptor beta chains originate from one sample sequenced in a study of sequential checkpoint blockade in melanoma. Data came from immunoSEQ multiplex PCR; TCRdb stores just in-frame clones and leaves some out. In the table there are around 18,000 clones, about 66% of which are singletons. Treatment: randomized to nivolumab then ipilimumab (arm A) or the reverse (arm B). The sequencing here drew on CD8+ T cells sorted from blood (inferred from file names), taken from a patient given nivolumab and ipilimumab in sequence. The receptor set was obtained from a human donor with melanoma.

This chain links TRBV7-8 with TRBJ2-1, with 11 positions matching TRBD2. CDR1 is SGHVS, CDR2 FQNEAQ, per germline. This CDR3 spans 16 amino acids. V lost 4 bases, J lost 1 base, and 3 bases stayed unmatched. CDR3 amino acids: CASSSGTSGSYNEQFF. CDR3 DNA sequence: TGTGCCAGCAGCTCCGGGACTAGCGGTTCCTACAATGAGCAGTTCTTC.

This chain uses TRBV7-9 with TRBJ2-7, with TRBD1 matching over 10 bases. The germline V gene encodes CDR1 SEHNR and CDR2 FQNEAQ (reference sequence). The CDR3 has 15 amino acids. V gave up 3 bases and J gave up 5 bases; unmatched junction bases: 7. In nucleotides, the CDR3 is TGTGCCAGCAGCTTCACGGACAGGGGGGCCCACGAGCAGTACTTC. Amino acid sequence: CASSFTDRGAHEQYF. Combining the CDR3 with reference TRBV7-9 and TRBJ2-7 gives the whole variable domain DTGVSQNPRHKITKRGQNVTFRCDPISEHNRLYWYRQTLGQGPEFLTYFQNEAQLEKSRLLSDRFSAERPKGSFSTLEIQRTEQGDSAMYLCASSFTDRGAHEQYFGPGTRLTVT.

This clone was detected only a few times. V gene TRBV21-1 combines with J gene TRBJ2-5; no DNA check was done on the table's D call, TRBD1. TRBV21-1 is annotated as a pseudogene. CDR3 size: 19 residues. The CDR3 region is CASSLRRLHRGPGSETQYF. The CDR3 coding sequence is TGTGCCAGCAGCCTACGACGACTACACAGGGGGCCGGGTTCGGAGACCCAGTACTTC.

This chain connects TRBV4-3 to TRBJ2-7; the match to TRBD1 covers 8 bases. This CDR3 has 16 amino acids. With 0 bases clipped from V and 3 bases from J, the junction kept 7 bases outside the gene matches. Germline-derived CDR1 and CDR2 are LGHNA and YSLEER. The CDR3, as DNA: TGCGCCAGCAGCCAAGACAGGGGGCAGGGAAGCTACGAGCAGTACTTC. Encoded protein: CASSQDRGQGSYEQYF.

The chain has TRBV15 and TRBJ1-1, with a weak D call TRBD1 (5 bases). CDR1 and CDR2 (germline): LNHNV, YYDKDF (reference sequence). The CDR3 sequence is 16 residues long. Trimming shortened V by 6 bases and J by 6 bases, and 23 bases separated the two germline ends. This CDR3 is CATSGRVGGWGAEAFF. CDR3 nucleotide sequence: TGTGCCACCAGTGGTCGCGTCGGGGGTTGGGGCGCTGAAGCTTTCTTT.

The chain's CDR3 is CASSQARGYEQYF. The CDR3, as DNA: TGCGCCAGCAGCCAAGCTAGGGGATACGAGCAGTACTTC. The chain joins TRBV4-1 to TRBJ2-7; the D gene is possibly TRBD1 (5 bases). CDR3 length: 13 residues. Germline V lookup: CDR1 MGHRA, CDR2 YSYEKL. V was pared by 1 base and J by 4 bases, with 8 bases between.

The V gene is TRBV13, the J gene TRBJ2-1; 7 bases fit TRBD2. Germline V CDR1 and CDR2: PRHDT, FYEKMQ (reference sequence). The CDR3 length is 15 residues. V lost 10 bases, J lost 1 base, and 10 bases stayed unmatched. For the CDR3, the DNA is TGTGCCACCTCCCCCGGGGGGTTTTCCTACAATGAGCAGTTCTTC. It specifies CATSPGGFSYNEQFF.

The rearrangement links TRBV2 to TRBJ1-2; 7 bases line up with TRBD1. Germline V gene lookup returns CDR1 SNHLY and CDR2 FYNNEI. The CDR3 is 16 residues long. The V gene end was trimmed by 6 bases and the J gene end by 4 bases; junction bases not matched to a gene: 14. The CDR3 loop is CASRSRAGGAAYGYTF. The CDR3 nucleotides are TGTGCCAGCAGATCTCGGGCAGGGGGAGCGGCCTATGGCTACACCTTC.

The chain recombines TRBV6-1 with TRBJ1-1; 9 nucleotides match TRBD1. The V segment lost 3 bases and the J segment 0 bases; nucleotides outside the gene matches: 8. This CDR3 spans 17 amino acids. Germline lookup yields CDR1 MNHNS and CDR2 SASEGT. The CDR3 bases are TGTGCCAGCAGTGACGGACAGGGGAGGGTCATGAACACTGAAGCTTTCTTT. Translated: CASSDGQGRVMNTEAFF.

This chain uses TRBV29-1 with TRBJ2-2, with a possible D match to TRBD1 (6 bases). Trimming took 4 bases from V and 6 from J, leaving 12 bases between them. There are 13 residues in the CDR3. Germline V gives CDR1 SQVTM, CDR2 ANQGSEA. The CDR3 is CSVVQGMAGELFF. The CDR3 DNA is TGCAGCGTTGTACAGGGTATGGCCGGGGAGCTGTTTTTT.

V gene TRBV5-6 combines with J gene TRBJ2-1; D uncertain. This CDR3 has 17 amino acids. V was trimmed by 2 bases and J by 0 bases, leaving 15 bases between them. Germline lookup yields CDR1 SGHDT and CDR2 YYEEEE. CDR3: CASSLLTGRSSYNEQFF. The CDR3 region has the DNA TGTGCCAGCAGCTTACTGACGGGTCGGAGCTCCTACAATGAGCAGTTCTTC.

This chain joins TRBV18 and TRBJ1-1, with D unresolved. Germline assignment: CDR1 KGHSH and CDR2 LQKENI. The CDR3 extends over 15 amino acids. The ends were cut back, 1 base at V and 6 bases at J, with 15 bases in the middle. The CDR3 nucleotides are TGTGCCAGCTCACCACGAAAGGCCACGAGGTCTGAAGCTTTCTTT. Translation: CASSPRKATRSEAFF.

The DNA for the CDR3 is TGCGCCAGCAGCCAAACACAGGGAAACACCGGGGAGCTGTTTTTT. Protein sequence: CASSQTQGNTGELFF. The V call is TRBV4-3, the J call TRBJ2-2; possible D gene TRBD1, 6 bases. Trimming left V 2 bases short and J 2 bases short, with 9 bases between. This CDR3 is 15 amino acids long. CDR1 and CDR2 from the germline V gene are LGHNA and YSLEER.

This clone has a single count. The chain carries TRBV5-1 and TRBJ2-5; D call uncertain. The CDR3 extends over 11 amino acids. The germline gives CDR1 SGHRS, CDR2 YFSETQ. The germline V and J ends were trimmed by 3 bases and 5 bases, with 5 bases remaining between them. The CDR3 coding sequence is TGCGCCAGCAGCTACGGGGAGACCCAGTACTTC. It translates to CASSYGETQYF.

This clone is medium-sized in the sample. The rearrangement joins TRBV2 to TRBJ2-1, with a possible D match to TRBD2 (5 bases). CDR1 is SNHLY, CDR2 FYNNEI, per germline. Deletions cut 11 bases from V and 8 bases from J, with 19 bases between. The CDR3 extends over 13 amino acids. The CDR3 DNA sequence: TGTGCCGGCTCGGCGAGTCTAGCACATGAGCAGTTCTTC. Encoded protein: CAGSASLAHEQFF.

The chain is built from TRBV19 and TRBJ1-4; D ambiguous. Trimming left V 5 bases short and J 6 bases short, with 10 bases between. The germline V gene has CDR1 LNHDA and CDR2 SQIVND (reference sequence). This CDR3 comprises 13 residues. The CDR3 reads CASSADTYEKLFF. The CDR3 DNA is TGTGCCAGTAGTGCAGACACCTATGAAAAACTGTTTTTT.

This sequence joins TRBV19 and TRBJ2-7; D unresolved. CDR3 length equals 11 residues. CDR1 is LNHDA and CDR2 is SQIVND in the germline V gene (reference sequence). V was cut by 3 bases and J by 6 bases, with 6 bases left in between. The CDR3 sequence: CASSIGGEQYF. Here the CDR3 DNA reads TGTGCCAGTAGTATTGGCGGCGAGCAGTACTTC. Full variable domain (missing parts from reference TRBV19 and TRBJ2-7): DGGITQSPKYLFRKEGQNVTLSCEQNLNHDAMYWYRQDPGQGLRLIYYSQIVNDFQKGDIAEGYSVSREKKESFPLTVTSAQKNPTAFYLCASSIGGEQYFGPGTRLTVT.

The rearrangement uses TRBV7-6 and TRBJ1-2, with D tentatively TRBD1 (6 bases). CDR1 is SGHVS, CDR2 FNYEAQ, per germline. The CDR3 has 17 residues. V gave up 3 bases and J gave up 0 bases, with 17 bases separating them. The chain's CDR3 is CASSFLGGPPANYGYTF. In DNA form, the CDR3 reads TGTGCCAGCAGCTTTCTCGGGGGGCCCCCAGCTAACTATGGCTACACCTTC. Filled out from reference TRBV7-6 and TRBJ1-2, the complete variable domain reads GAGVSQSPRYKVTKRGQDVALRCDPISGHVSLYWYRQALGQGPEFLTYFNYEAQQDKSGLPNDRFSAERPEGSISTLTIQRTEQRDSAMYRCASSFLGGPPANYGYTFGSGTRLTVV.